The 16 T cell receptor beta chains below all came from one sample that was sequenced in a study of cytomegalovirus exposure and HLA in healthy donors. PCR primers comprised 60 Vbeta and 13 Jbeta primers. This table comes from immunoSEQ multiplex PCR, and its TCRdb copy is limited to in-frame clones, with some not included. The repertoire consists of more than 150,000 clones, with 65% to 90% occurring once and the leading ten covering around 1.2%. Source material: PBMCs. These receptors were taken from a girl aged 2-9 years in good health and CMV-seropositive.

The chain recombines TRBV12-5 with TRBJ1-5; 7 bases line up with TRBD1. Germline values: CDR1 LGHNT, CDR2 FRNRAP. The CDR3 runs 18 residues. The ends lost 5 bases at V and 0 bases at J; junction bases unmatched: 13. The DNA of the CDR3 is TGTGCTAGTGGTACAACCCCGGCCGGGACAGATAGCAATCAGCCCCAGCATTTT. Protein: CASGTTPAGTDSNQPQHF.

The sample holds a few counts of this clone. The chain employs TRBV4-1 and TRBJ1-2; possibly TRBD1 for D (6 bases). Looked up from germline, CDR1 is MGHRA and CDR2 is YSYEKL. The CDR3 has 12 amino acids. Trimming stripped 5 bases from V and 5 bases from J, with 9 bases between. The CDR3 sequence: CASSSGVYGYTF. The CDR3 bases are TGCGCCAGCAGCTCAGGGGTGTATGGCTACACCTTC.

This clone was seen once. This chain connects TRBV29-1 to TRBJ1-3; D is perhaps TRBD1 (5 bases). This CDR3 contains 14 residues. CDR1 and CDR2 (germline): SQVTM, ANQGSEA. The V end was cut by 3 bases, the J end by 8 bases, with 17 bases between. CDR3: CSVDREGFGDTIYF. For the CDR3, the DNA is TGCAGCGTTGACCGGGAGGGGTTTGGGGACACCATATATTTT.

The gene calls are TRBV10-3 and TRBJ2-7; TRBD1 matches 9 bases. Germline V gene lookup returns CDR1 ENHRY and CDR2 SYGVKD. The CDR3 has 16 residues. V lost 8 bases to trimming and J lost 3 bases; unmatched junction nucleotides: 14. CDR3 in amino acids: CAIHPRGDRADYEQYF. CDR3 nucleotides: TGTGCCATCCACCCTCGTGGGGACAGGGCCGACTACGAGCAGTACTTC.

The chain couples TRBV11-2 to TRBJ1-5, with 7 bases aligning to TRBD1. The J segment lost 6 bases and the V segment lost 4 bases, leaving 6 bases of the junction unmatched. The CDR3 contains 14 residues. Per the germline V gene, CDR1 is SGHAT and CDR2 is FQNNGV. CDR3 loop: CASSSDRAGQPQHF. As DNA, the CDR3 is TGTGCCAGCAGCTCCGACAGGGCGGGTCAGCCCCAGCATTTT.

In its sample, this clone was seen once. The rearrangement joins TRBV30 to TRBJ1-1, with TRBD1 matching over 9 bases. The V segment lost 6 bases and the J segment 2 bases; nucleotides outside the gene matches: 4. The CDR3 extends over 13 amino acids. In germline, CDR1 is GTSNPN, CDR2 SVGIG (reference sequence). Here the CDR3 reads CACDRGGNTEAFF. The CDR3 DNA reads as TGTGCCTGCGACAGGGGGGGAAACACTGAAGCTTTCTTT.

This clone was found a few times. This rearrangement joins TRBV2 to TRBJ1-1; D perhaps matches TRBD1 (5 bases). This CDR3 is 14 amino acids long. The ends were cut back, 7 bases at V and 6 bases at J, with 18 bases in the middle. Germline V gene sequence: CDR1 SNHLY, CDR2 FYNNEI. The CDR3 loop reads CASNVQGGRSEAFF. CDR3 DNA sequence: TGTGCCAGCAATGTCCAGGGTGGTAGGTCTGAAGCTTTCTTT.

This chain connects TRBV5-4 to TRBJ2-7; D is perhaps TRBD1 (6 bases). The germline V gene encodes CDR1 SGHNT and CDR2 YYREEE (reference sequence). Trimming left V 0 bases short and J 2 bases short, with 9 bases between. There are 14 residues in the CDR3. The CDR3 DNA sequence: TGTGCCAGCAGCTTGGCCAGGGGAGCCTACGAGCAGTACTTC. It yields the protein CASSLARGAYEQYF.

The CDR3 sequence: CASSPSGQGYNQPQHF. The CDR3 DNA reads as TGTGCCAGCAGTCCCTCGGGACAGGGATACAATCAGCCCCAGCATTTT. The chain employs TRBV27 and TRBJ1-5; 9 bases align to TRBD1. The V gene end was trimmed by 5 bases and the J gene end by 3 bases; junction bases not matched to a gene: 8. The CDR3 is made up of 16 amino acids. The germline gives CDR1 MNHEY, CDR2 SMNVEV (reference sequence).

The rearrangement uses TRBV5-6 and TRBJ2-7; D might be TRBD1 (5 bases). CDR1 is SGHDT and CDR2 is YYEEEE in the germline V gene. The CDR3 covers 13 residues. Trimming stripped 4 bases from V and 0 bases from J, with 8 bases between. The CDR3 here is CASSLRDSYEQYF. The CDR3 bases are TGTGCCAGCAGCCTCAGGGACTCCTACGAGCAGTACTTC.

The chain carries TRBV10-2 and TRBJ2-1; 8 nucleotides agree with TRBD2. Germline V gene data show CDR1 as WSHSY and CDR2 as SAAADI. The CDR3 has 15 residues. J lost 9 bases, V lost 6 bases, and 13 bases had no gene match. In DNA form, the CDR3 reads TGCGCCAGCAGACTCAGCGGGGGAGAGATCGGTGAGCAGTTCTTC. Amino acid sequence: CASRLSGGEIGEQFF.

The rearrangement joins TRBV9 to TRBJ2-7; D might be TRBD2 (6 bases). The CDR3 runs 13 residues. Germline V lookup: CDR1 SGDLS, CDR2 YYNGEE. The ends were cut back, 8 bases at V and 7 bases at J, with 19 bases in the middle. CDR3 nucleotides: TGTGCCAGGACCGGGATGGAGGGGCGTGAGCAGTACTTC. Translated, it gives CARTGMEGREQYF.

The rearrangement links TRBV6-5 to TRBJ1-1, with TRBD1 as a possible D gene (5 bases). The CDR3 covers 16 residues. V dropped 4 bases and J dropped 1 base, with 16 bases sitting between them. CDR1 and CDR2 (germline): MNHEY, SVGAGI. As DNA, the CDR3 is TGTGCCAGCAGTTCCCACAGGAGGGGAGGGAACACTGAAGCTTTCTTT. Its translation is CASSSHRRGGNTEAFF.

The rearrangement links TRBV15 to TRBJ1-2; D possibly corresponds to TRBD1 (5 bases). The V end lost 3 bases, the J end lost 3 bases, and 14 bases lay between the germline ends. Germline CDR1 is LNHNV and CDR2 is YYDKDF (reference sequence). The CDR3 is made up of 15 amino acids. The CDR3 nucleotides are TGTGCCACCAGCAGCTCCGCCGACAGCTACTATGGCTACACCTTC. This translates into CATSSSADSYYGYTF.

This chain links TRBV28 with TRBJ2-2; 7 positions match TRBD2. CDR3 length: 16 residues. Germline-derived CDR1 and CDR2 are MDHEN and SYDVKM. J lost 1 base, V lost 3 bases, and 5 bases had no gene match. The CDR3 is CASSFLQRENTGELFF. The CDR3 nucleotides are TGTGCCAGCAGTTTTCTCCAGCGGGAGAACACCGGGGAGCTGTTTTTT.

V is TRBV5-1 and J is TRBJ2-5, with TRBD2 matching over 11 bases. There are 17 residues in the CDR3. The trim removed 5 bases at V and 4 bases at J, leaving 13 bases unmatched. The germline V gene encodes CDR1 SGHRS and CDR2 YFSETQ. Here the CDR3 reads CASRNIAGGPVGETQYF. The CDR3 bases are TGCGCCAGCAGGAACATAGCGGGAGGGCCAGTGGGAGAGACCCAGTACTTC.